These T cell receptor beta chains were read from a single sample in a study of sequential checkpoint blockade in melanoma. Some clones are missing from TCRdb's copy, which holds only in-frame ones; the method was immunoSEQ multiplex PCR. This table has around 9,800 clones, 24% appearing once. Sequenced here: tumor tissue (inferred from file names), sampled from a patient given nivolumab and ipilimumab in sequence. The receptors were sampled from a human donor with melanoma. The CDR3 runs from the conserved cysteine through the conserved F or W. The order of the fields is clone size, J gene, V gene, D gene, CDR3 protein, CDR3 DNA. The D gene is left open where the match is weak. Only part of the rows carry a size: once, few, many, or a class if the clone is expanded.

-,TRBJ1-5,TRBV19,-,CASSPGALQNQPQHF,TGTGCCAGTAGCCCCGGGGCACTTCAGAATCAGCCCCAGCATTTT
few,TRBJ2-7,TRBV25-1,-,CAGGAHSYEQYF,TGTGCCGGGGGAGCACATTCCTACGAGCAGTACTTC
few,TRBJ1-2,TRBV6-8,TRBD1,CASSYSEGARGYTF,TGTGCCAGCAGTTACTCGGAGGGGGCAAGAGGCTACACCTTC
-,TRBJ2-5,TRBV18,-,CASSQRGGETQYF,TGTGCCAGCTCCCAAAGAGGGGGTGAGACCCAGTACTTC
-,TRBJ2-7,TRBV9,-,CASSVEGAAYGEQYF,TGTGCCAGCAGCGTAGAAGGAGCGGCCTACGGGGAGCAGTACTTC
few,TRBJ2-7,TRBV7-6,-,CASSPPIRSYEQYF,TGTGCCAGCAGCCCCCCCATTCGATCCTACGAGCAGTACTTC
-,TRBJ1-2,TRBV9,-,CASSEALTGPGGYTF,TGTGCCAGCAGCGAGGCGTTAACAGGGCCTGGGGGCTACACCTTC
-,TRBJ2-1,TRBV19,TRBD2,CASSPPSGGSYNEQFF,TGTGCCAGTAGCCCCCCCTCGGGAGGGTCCTACAATGAGCAGTTCTTC
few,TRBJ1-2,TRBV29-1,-,CSVEDPMGPGNGYTF,TGCAGCGTTGAAGATCCAATGGGGCCAGGGAATGGCTACACCTTC
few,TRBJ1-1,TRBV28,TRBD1,CASSARGLVTEAFF,TGTGCCAGCAGTGCCAGGGGGTTAGTAACTGAAGCTTTCTTT
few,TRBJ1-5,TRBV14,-,CASSQGGYQPQHF,TGTGCCAGCAGCCAGGGAGGTTATCAGCCCCAGCATTTT
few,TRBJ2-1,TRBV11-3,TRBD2,CASSLRLAGGAGNEQFF,TGTGCCAGCAGCTTAAGACTAGCGGGAGGTGCAGGTAATGAGCAGTTCTTC
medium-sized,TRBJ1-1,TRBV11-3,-,CASSLNGGVTEAFF,TGTGCCAGCAGCTTAAATGGGGGCGTCACTGAAGCTTTCTTT
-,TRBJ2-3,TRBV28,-,CASSSHGLTDTQYF,TGTGCCAGCAGTTCCCATGGGTTGACAGATACGCAGTATTTT
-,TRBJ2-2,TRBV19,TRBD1,CASSIGTVNTGELFF,TGTGCCAGTAGTATCGGGACAGTGAACACCGGGGAGCTGTTTTTT
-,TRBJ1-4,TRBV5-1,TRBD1,CASSSGTGTGRREKLFF,TGCGCCAGCAGCTCTGGTACGGGGACAGGGCGTCGCGAAAAACTGTTTTTT
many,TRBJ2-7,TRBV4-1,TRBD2,CASSQGGVLAGTIDEQYF,TGCGCCAGCAGCCAAGGCGGCGTACTAGCGGGAACCATCGACGAGCAGTACTTC
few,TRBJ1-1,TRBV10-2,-,CASRGGERPEAFF,TGCGCCAGCAGGGGCGGGGAAAGGCCTGAAGCTTTCTTT
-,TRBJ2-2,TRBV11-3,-,CASSLNSNTGELFF,TGTGCCAGCAGCCTCAATTCTAACACCGGGGAGCTGTTTTTT
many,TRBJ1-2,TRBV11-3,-,CASHEGTENYGYTF,TGTGCCAGCCACGAGGGGACCGAGAACTATGGCTACACCTTC
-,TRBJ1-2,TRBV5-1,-,CASSLARGKNYGYTF,TGCGCCAGCAGCTTGGCCCGGGGGAAGAACTATGGCTACACCTTC
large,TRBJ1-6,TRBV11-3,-,CASSFRRSSYNSPLHF,TGTGCCAGCAGCTTTCGGAGGAGCTCCTATAATTCACCCCTCCACTTT
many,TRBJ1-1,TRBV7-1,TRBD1,CASSLNFRGQVNTEAFF,TGTGCCAGCAGCTTAAATTTCCGGGGACAGGTAAACACTGAAGCTTTCTTT
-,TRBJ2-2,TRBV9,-,CASTRRNTGELFF,TGTGCCAGCACCAGGAGGAACACCGGGGAGCTGTTTTTT
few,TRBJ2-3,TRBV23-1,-,CASSQVPPRVGGWADTQYF,TGCGCCAGCAGCCAAGTGCCTCCAAGGGTTGGGGGTTGGGCAGATACGCAGTATTTT
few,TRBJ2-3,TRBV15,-,CATSRGTVTDTQYF,TGTGCCACCAGCAGAGGGACCGTCACAGATACGCAGTATTTT
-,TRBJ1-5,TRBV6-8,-,CATRNYDNQPQHF,TGTGCCACGCGGAATTATGACAATCAGCCCCAGCATTTT
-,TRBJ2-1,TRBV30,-,CAWEPLDRAHIDLSYNEQFF,TGTGCCTGGGAACCTTTGGATCGAGCGCACATCGACCTCTCCTACAATGAGCAGTTCTTC
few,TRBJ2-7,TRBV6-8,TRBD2,CASSRGGVNSYEQYF,TGTGCCAGCAGTCGGGGAGGGGTGAACTCCTACGAGCAGTACTTC